These 23 T cell receptor beta chains originate from one sample sequenced in a study of control samples from healthy donors and cancer patients (TCRdb year 2020). To prepare the library, the immunoSEQ multiplex PCR assay was applied. TCRdb's version of the immuneACCESS table is confined to in-frame rearrangements and falls short of the full clone set. An unresolved V gene accounts for under half of the shortfall where checked; the remainder is of unknown origin. Across this sample there are 100,000 to 150,000 clones, with roughly 90% seen only once. The ten biggest clones cover roughly 2.1% of the sample. Sequencing input: blood. These receptors were taken from a woman between 45 and 65 years old in good health.

The chain is built from TRBV7-6 and TRBJ1-6, with a tentative D call TRBD1 (5 bases). In germline, CDR1 is SGHVS, CDR2 FNYEAQ. Trimming shortened V by 5 bases and J by 6 bases, and 11 bases separated the two germline ends. The CDR3 runs to 14 residues. CDR3 coding DNA: TGTGCCAGCAGCCCCGGGACGGTTAATTCACCCCTCCACTTT. Protein: CASSPGTVNSPLHF. Full variable domain (missing parts from reference TRBV7-6 and TRBJ1-6): GAGVSQSPRYKVTKRGQDVALRCDPISGHVSLYWYRQALGQGPEFLTYFNYEAQQDKSGLPNDRFSAERPEGSISTLTIQRTEQRDSAMYRCASSPGTVNSPLHFGNGTRLTVT.

V and J are TRBV2 and TRBJ2-1, with D tentatively TRBD1 or TRBD2 (6 bases each). The V gene's germline CDR1 is SNHLY and CDR2 FYNNEI. The length of the CDR3 is 11 residues. V lost 8 bases, J lost 8 bases, and 10 bases lay in between. CDR3 amino acids: CASGGGDEQFF. CDR3 in DNA: TGTGCCAGCGGAGGGGGAGATGAGCAGTTCTTC.

The CDR3 DNA sequence: TGTGCCAGCAGCCCGCGGACTAGCCCCTTTGATACGCAGTATTTT. This gives the protein CASSPRTSPFDTQYF. The rearrangement uses TRBV13 and TRBJ2-3; 8 bases are a match to TRBD2. CDR1 and CDR2 (germline): PRHDT, FYEKMQ (reference sequence). The CDR3 contains 15 residues. J lost 6 bases, V lost 5 bases, and 10 bases had no gene match.

This rearrangement joins TRBV12-3 or TRBV12-4 to TRBJ1-1, with a weak D call TRBD1 (6 bases). CDR3 size: 13 residues. The ends were cut back, 4 bases at V and 5 bases at J, with 11 bases in the middle. CDR3 loop: CASSSQGYTEAFF. CDR3 nucleotides: TGTGCCAGCAGTTCACAGGGATATACTGAAGCTTTCTTT.

This clone showed up just a few times. The rearrangement uses TRBV11-2 and TRBJ2-3, with D unresolved. The V end lost 1 base, the J end lost 5 bases, and 1 base lay between the germline ends. This CDR3 has 11 amino acids. The germline V gene encodes CDR1 SGHAT and CDR2 FQNNGV. DNA of the CDR3: TGTGCCAGCAGCTTAGGAGATACGCAGTATTTT. Protein sequence: CASSLGDTQYF.

This clone was counted between two and nine times. The chain uses TRBV6-4 and TRBJ2-1, with 12 positions matching TRBD2. The length of the CDR3 is 15 residues. The V and J ends lost 2 bases and 6 bases, in that order; junction bases with no gene match: 2. Germline V gene sequence: CDR1 MRHNA, CDR2 SNTAGT. The CDR3 here is CASSDGLAGSNEQFF. DNA of the CDR3: TGTGCCAGCAGTGACGGACTAGCGGGAAGCAATGAGCAGTTCTTC.

The chain is built from TRBV7-6 and TRBJ2-5; 8 bases match TRBD2. Trimming took 1 base from V and 4 from J; bases not matched to a gene: 5. CDR1 is SGHVS and CDR2 is FNYEAQ in the germline V gene. The CDR3 spans 15 residues. CDR3 in DNA: TGTGCCAGCAGCTTAGGAGCGGGAGTTGGAGAGACCCAGTACTTC. This gives the protein CASSLGAGVGETQYF.

This chain connects TRBV11-2 to TRBJ2-3; TRBD1 matches at 7 bases. Losses at the gene ends were 4 bases for V and 4 bases for J; bases not matched to a gene: 8. This CDR3 spans 15 amino acids. Per germline, CDR1 SGHAT and CDR2 FQNNGV. Here the CDR3 reads CASSSATGTSDTQYF. The DNA of the CDR3 is TGTGCCAGCAGCTCCGCGACAGGGACATCAGATACGCAGTATTTT.

This rearrangement joins TRBV3-1 (or the pseudogene TRBV3-2) to TRBJ2-3; D might be TRBD2 (5 bases). Germline CDR1 reads LGHDT; CDR2 reads YNNKEL (reference sequence). The CDR3 contains 15 residues. V lost 0 bases and J 5 bases, leaving 12 bases between the germline ends. The CDR3 DNA sequence: TGTGCCAGCAGCCAAGATCGCACTAGTAGAGATACGCAGTATTTT. Its translation: CASSQDRTSRDTQYF.

This chain joins TRBV28 and TRBJ1-5; D ambiguous. The CDR3 covers 14 residues. The V end was cut by 3 bases, the J end by 7 bases, with 13 bases between. Germline CDR1 reads MDHEN; CDR2 reads SYDVKM. The CDR3 sequence: CASSFHPPGQPQHF. The CDR3 DNA reads TGTGCCAGCAGTTTCCATCCTCCAGGACAGCCCCAGCATTTT. The entire variable domain, with the rest obtained from reference TRBV28 and TRBJ1-5, is as follows: DVKVTQSSRYLVKRTGEKVFLECVQDMDHENMFWYRQDPGLGLRLIYFSYDVKMKEKGDIPEGYSVSREKKERFSLILESASTNQTSMYLCASSFHPPGQPQHFGDGTRLSIL.

The chain recombines TRBV30 with TRBJ2-7, with 7 nucleotides matching TRBD1. V dropped 5 bases and J dropped 6; count of bases not matched to a gene: 10. This CDR3 comprises 13 residues. Germline lookup yields CDR1 GTSNPN and CDR2 SVGIG (reference sequence). The CDR3 sequence: CAWAGTDKSEQYF. CDR3 coding DNA: TGTGCCTGGGCCGGGACAGACAAAAGCGAGCAGTACTTC.

This clone was found once. The chain carries TRBV6-4 and TRBJ2-2; 8 bases match TRBD2. This CDR3 contains 19 residues. The germline CDR1 and CDR2 sequences are MRHNA and SNTAGT. V was pared by 4 bases and J by 2 bases, with 15 bases of the junction left unmatched. The CDR3 sequence: CASSARALAGPINTGELFF. The CDR3 bases are TGTGCCAGCAGTGCTCGAGCCTTAGCGGGACCTATCAACACCGGGGAGCTGTTTTTT.

CDR3 DNA sequence: TGTGCCAGCAGCCCCCCCTGGACTAGCGGGGGATCAGATACGCAGTATTTT. Amino acids: CASSPPWTSGGSDTQYF. This rearrangement joins TRBV7-9 to TRBJ2-3; 13 bases line up with TRBD2. V lost 5 bases, J lost 4 bases, and 9 bases stayed unmatched. The CDR3 totals 17 residues. Germline V gene sequence: CDR1 SEHNR, CDR2 FQNEAQ (reference sequence).

The chain uses TRBV27 and TRBJ2-1; 11 bases line up with TRBD2. The J segment lost 2 bases and the V segment lost 3 bases, leaving 12 bases of the junction unmatched. The CDR3 covers 19 residues. Germline V CDR1 and CDR2: MNHEY, SMNVEV (reference sequence). CDR3 residues: CASSFSRLAGPVPYNEQFF. DNA for the CDR3: TGTGCCAGCAGTTTTTCGAGACTAGCGGGACCTGTTCCCTACAATGAGCAGTTCTTC.

The chain is built from TRBV2 and TRBJ2-1; 7 bases are a match to TRBD2. Losses at the gene ends were 11 bases for V and 9 bases for J; bases not matched to a gene: 22. The CDR3 loop spans 16 amino acids. Germline V gene sequence: CDR1 SNHLY, CDR2 FYNNEI. DNA for the CDR3: TGTGCCGCCTCCTCTGAAGGATTAGCGGGTGCGGGTGAGCAGTTCTTC. The encoded protein is CAASSEGLAGAGEQFF.

The J gene is TRBJ2-3, the V gene TRBV2; 11 bases are a match to TRBD1. Per the germline V gene, CDR1 is SNHLY and CDR2 is FYNNEI. V gave up 4 bases and J gave up 0 bases; unmatched junction bases: 18. The CDR3 loop spans 21 amino acids. CDR3 loop: CASSVARDRGRLAASTDTQYF. DNA of the CDR3: TGTGCCAGCAGTGTTGCCCGGGACAGGGGGAGACTAGCGGCTAGCACAGATACGCAGTATTTT.

This clone came up once. As DNA, the CDR3 is TGCAGCGCCCGCCCCGGTTTCACTGAAGCTTTCTTT. Its protein is CSARPGFTEAFF. This sequence joins TRBV29-1 and TRBJ1-1, with no clear D. The germline V gene has CDR1 SQVTM and CDR2 ANQGSEA. Trimming cost V 7 bases and J 4 bases, with 13 bases left between them. This CDR3 has 12 residues.

This clone occurred once. This chain joins TRBV7-8 and TRBJ2-5; D may correspond to TRBD1 or TRBD2 (5 bases each). Trimming cost V 7 bases and J 3 bases, with 15 bases left between them. The length of the CDR3 is 14 residues. The germline gives CDR1 SGHVS, CDR2 FQNEAQ. DNA of the CDR3: TGTGCCAGCATCCGCCGGGACGGTGAAGAGACCCAGTACTTC. Amino acid sequence: CASIRRDGEETQYF.

V and J are TRBV12-3 or TRBV12-4 and TRBJ1-5; D gene ambiguous. The CDR3 has 11 residues. The V end lost 3 bases, the J end lost 8 bases, and 5 bases lay between the germline ends. CDR3 sequence reads: CASSFGKPQHF. The CDR3 region has the DNA TGTGCCAGCAGTTTCGGGAAGCCCCAGCATTTT.

V gene TRBV18 combines with J gene TRBJ1-1, with 7 bases matching TRBD1. This CDR3 spans 16 amino acids. Germline V CDR1 and CDR2: KGHSH, LQKENI. The V segment lost 3 bases and the J segment 4 bases; nucleotides outside the gene matches: 11. The CDR3 sequence is CASSPGQGGLGTEAFF. The CDR3 bases are TGTGCCAGCTCACCTGGGCAGGGGGGTTTGGGCACTGAAGCTTTCTTT.

This rearrangement joins TRBV6-5 to TRBJ1-1; unclear D gene. Germline V gene sequence: CDR1 MNHEY, CDR2 SVGAGI. V gave up 0 bases and J gave up 4 bases, with 12 bases separating them. The CDR3 is made up of 15 amino acids. Here the CDR3 reads CASSYSSAIITEAFF. The CDR3, as DNA: TGTGCCAGCAGTTACTCGTCGGCGATAATCACTGAAGCTTTCTTT.

This chain joins TRBV27 and TRBJ1-1, with TRBD1 identical over 9 bases. CDR3 size: 15 residues. V lost 6 bases to trimming and J lost 0 bases; unmatched junction nucleotides: 5. Per germline, CDR1 MNHEY and CDR2 SMNVEV (reference sequence). The CDR3 here is CASSLGQGMNTEAFF. The CDR3 coding sequence is TGTGCCAGCAGCCTGGGACAGGGTATGAACACTGAAGCTTTCTTT.

V is TRBV11-1 and J is TRBJ1-1; tentative D call: TRBD1 (6 bases). V was pared by 5 bases and J by 3 bases, with 13 bases between. This CDR3 has 14 amino acids. Germline CDR1 SGHAT, CDR2 FQDESV (reference sequence). The CDR3 region has the DNA TGTGCCAGCAGCCGTGGGGGCTGGGACACTGAAGCTTTCTTT. Amino acids: CASSRGGWDTEAFF.